A selection of T cell receptor beta chains follows, all from one sample in a study of T cell responses to AZD1222 COVID-19 vaccine. This table comes from immunoSEQ multiplex PCR, and its TCRdb copy is limited to in-frame clones, with some not included. The profile covers about 120,000 clones, with around nine tenths appearing a single time and less than 15% taken by the ten largest. The input for sequencing was peripheral blood, taken on day 0 of AZD1222 vaccination. These receptors all stem from an adult in good health. CDR3s include the opening cysteine and the closing phenylalanine or tryptophan. D genes are given only for firm matches. Only some rows state a clone size, as once, few, many or a class for expanded clones.

d_call: -
j_call: TRBJ2-7
v_call: TRBV6-2/TRBV6-3
clone_size: -
cdr3_nt: TGTGCCAGCAGTACTCCCGGGACCCTCTACGAGCAGTACTTC
cdr3_aa: CASSTPGTLYEQYF

d_call: -
j_call: TRBJ2-1
v_call: TRBV7-3
clone_size: -
cdr3_nt: TGTGCCAGCAGCTTAACCCCAGGGGTTAACAATGAGCAGTTCTTC
cdr3_aa: CASSLTPGVNNEQFF

d_call: TRBD1
j_call: TRBJ1-5
v_call: TRBV28
clone_size: -
cdr3_nt: TGTGCCAGCAGTTTGGGGACAGTTAGCAATCAGCCCCAGCATTTT
cdr3_aa: CASSLGTVSNQPQHF

d_call: TRBD1
j_call: TRBJ1-4
v_call: TRBV12-3/TRBV12-4
clone_size: -
cdr3_nt: TGTGCCAGCAGCCCATTACAGGGGGAAAAACTGTTTTTT
cdr3_aa: CASSPLQGEKLFF

d_call: -
j_call: TRBJ2-2
v_call: TRBV12-5
clone_size: -
cdr3_nt: TGTGCTAGTGGTTTGGTAAGAACAGCGAACACCGGGGAGCTGTTTTTT
cdr3_aa: CASGLVRTANTGELFF

d_call: TRBD1
j_call: TRBJ1-2
v_call: TRBV27
clone_size: -
cdr3_nt: TGTGCCAGCAGTCGTAGGATGGGACAGGGGGACTATGGCTACACCTTC
cdr3_aa: CASSRRMGQGDYGYTF

d_call: -
j_call: TRBJ1-5
v_call: TRBV29-1
clone_size: -
cdr3_nt: TGCAGCGCCGGGGCAGGGCTGGGTAGCAATCAGCCCCAGCATTTT
cdr3_aa: CSAGAGLGSNQPQHF

d_call: -
j_call: TRBJ1-5
v_call: TRBV10-3
clone_size: -
cdr3_nt: TGTGCCATCAGCGATTATGTCGGGGCGGGCAATCAGCCCCAGCATTTT
cdr3_aa: CAISDYVGAGNQPQHF

d_call: TRBD1
j_call: TRBJ2-1
v_call: TRBV28
clone_size: -
cdr3_nt: TGTGCCAGCACCTCTATTACGAGACAGGGTGGCAATGAGCAGTTCTTC
cdr3_aa: CASTSITRQGGNEQFF

d_call: -
j_call: TRBJ2-7
v_call: TRBV7-9
clone_size: -
cdr3_nt: TGTGCCAGCAGCTTAACGTCCTACGAGCAGTACTTC
cdr3_aa: CASSLTSYEQYF

d_call: -
j_call: TRBJ1-2
v_call: TRBV11-2
clone_size: once
cdr3_nt: TGTGCCAGCAGCCCAGGAGGGGGGAACTATGGCTACACCTTC
cdr3_aa: CASSPGGGNYGYTF

d_call: TRBD2
j_call: TRBJ2-1
v_call: TRBV20-1
clone_size: -
cdr3_nt: TGCAGTGCTAGTCCGAGCGGGGCCTACAATGAGCAGTTCTTC
cdr3_aa: CSASPSGAYNEQFF

d_call: -
j_call: TRBJ2-1
v_call: TRBV6-2/TRBV6-3
clone_size: once
cdr3_nt: TGTGCCAGCAGTCCCCCCCGACTAATGAATGAGCAGTTCTTC
cdr3_aa: CASSPPRLMNEQFF

d_call: -
j_call: TRBJ1-1
v_call: TRBV27
clone_size: -
cdr3_nt: TGTGCCAGCAGTTTTTTGGGAACTGAAGCTTTCTTT
cdr3_aa: CASSFLGTEAFF

d_call: -
j_call: TRBJ2-7
v_call: TRBV6-2/TRBV6-3
clone_size: -
cdr3_nt: TGTGCCAGCAGTTACACTCCCTACGAGCAGTACTTC
cdr3_aa: CASSYTPYEQYF

d_call: TRBD1
j_call: TRBJ1-2
v_call: TRBV14
clone_size: -
cdr3_nt: TGTGCCAGCAGCCAAGGACAGGGGTACGGCTACACCTTC
cdr3_aa: CASSQGQGYGYTF

d_call: -
j_call: TRBJ1-4
v_call: TRBV3-1/TRBV3-2
clone_size: -
cdr3_nt: TGTGCCAGCAGCCATCCTCGGCGAGGGATGGTCGGAAATGAAAAACTGTTTTTT
cdr3_aa: CASSHPRRGMVGNEKLFF

d_call: -
j_call: TRBJ1-5
v_call: TRBV28
clone_size: -
cdr3_nt: TGTGCCAGCAGTGCAGGGTTTGACAATCAGCCCCAGCATTTT
cdr3_aa: CASSAGFDNQPQHF